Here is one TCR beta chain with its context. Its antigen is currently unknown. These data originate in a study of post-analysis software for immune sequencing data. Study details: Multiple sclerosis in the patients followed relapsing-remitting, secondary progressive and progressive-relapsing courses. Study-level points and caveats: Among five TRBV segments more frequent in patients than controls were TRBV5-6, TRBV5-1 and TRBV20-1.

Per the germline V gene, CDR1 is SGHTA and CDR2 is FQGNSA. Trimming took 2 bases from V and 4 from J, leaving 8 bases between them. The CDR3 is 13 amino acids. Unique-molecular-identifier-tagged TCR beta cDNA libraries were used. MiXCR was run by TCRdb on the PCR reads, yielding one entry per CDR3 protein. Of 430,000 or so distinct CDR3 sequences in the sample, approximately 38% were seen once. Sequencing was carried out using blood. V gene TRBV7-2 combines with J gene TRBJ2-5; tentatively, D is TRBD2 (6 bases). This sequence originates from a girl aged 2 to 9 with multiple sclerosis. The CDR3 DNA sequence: TGTGCCAGCAGCTTAACGGGGGTAGAGACCCAGTACTTC. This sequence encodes CASSLTGVETQYF.